This T cell receptor (beta chain) emerged from a study of naive and memory T cell subsets. Whole-study results and caveats: Clonotypes are single alpha or beta chains, not paired receptors. Possibly reflecting memory cells re-expressing CD45RA, a few larger clonotypes occurred in naive repertoires, especially CD8. In naive cells, over 95% of TCR sequences were seen only once.

Cells stained for CD3, CD4, CD8, CD45RA and CD27 were sorted into four subsets. Both TRBC1 and TRBC2 were covered by a beta constant-region primer of two equimolar oligonucleotides. Nested alpha and beta constant-region primers with the SP2 primer drove four PCR rounds on ligated cDNA. The cDNA 3' end received a ligated single-stranded oligonucleotide carrying the SP2 primer and a 12-nucleotide UMI. MiXCR, run by TCRdb on the UMI-ligation and nested PCR reads, gives a single entry per CDR3 protein. The table lists under 150,000 distinct CDR3 sequences, approximately 21% of them singletons. This clonotype was found many times. Antigen unknown. The CDR3 extends over 14 amino acids. Germline values: CDR1 SQVTM, CDR2 ANQGSEA. V lost 5 bases to trimming and J lost 4 bases; unmatched junction nucleotides: 6.

The TCR originated in a human donor in good health. The sample was naive CD8+ T cells from blood. V usage is TRBV29-1 and J usage is TRBJ2-1; 9 positions agree with TRBD2. The CDR3 reads CSVKGLARYNEQFF. The CDR3 nucleotides read TGCAGCGTTAAGGGACTAGCTCGATACAATGAGCAGTTCTTC.